Below, 5 T cell receptor beta chains from the same sample are listed, as sequenced in a study of shared clonotypes between healthy human individuals. Naive CD8 populations comprised CD45RO-negative cells positively selected for CCR7, excluding terminally differentiated effector memory CD45RA+ cells. This table comes from immunoSEQ multiplex PCR, and its TCRdb copy is limited to in-frame clones, with some not included. The sample includes some 2.1 million clones, just under 95% seen only once; the top ten take 0.9% to 1.4%. The specimen was naive CD8+ T cells sorted from blood. These receptors originate from a man younger than 35 in good health.

The rearrangement links TRBV18 to TRBJ2-7; the match to TRBD1 covers 8 bases. The CDR3 has 15 amino acids. The trim removed 3 bases at V and 2 bases at J, leaving 6 bases unmatched. Germline assignment: CDR1 KGHSH and CDR2 LQKENI. This chain's CDR3 is CASSPRDRGPYEQYF. The DNA for the CDR3 is TGTGCCAGCTCACCTCGAGACAGGGGCCCCTACGAGCAGTACTTC. Together with reference TRBV18 and TRBJ2-7, the CDR3 gives the full variable domain: NAGVMQNPRHLVRRRGQEARLRCSPMKGHSHVYWYRQLPEEGLKFMVYLQKENIIDESGMPKERFSAEFPKEGPSILRIQQVVRGDSAAYFCASSPRDRGPYEQYFGPGTRLTVT.

The chain joins TRBV29-1 to TRBJ2-3, with 8 bases lining up with TRBD1. From germline, CDR1 is SQVTM and CDR2 ANQGSEA. The J segment lost 0 bases and the V segment lost 0 bases, leaving 2 bases of the junction unmatched. The CDR3 consists of 15 residues. The CDR3 DNA follows: TGCAGCGTTGAAGACCAGGGGGCAAGCACAGATACGCAGTATTTT. Its translation: CSVEDQGASTDTQYF.

V usage is TRBV6-1 and J usage is TRBJ2-7; unclear D gene. In germline, CDR1 is MNHNS, CDR2 SASEGT. CDR3 length: 15 residues. V lost 1 base and J 0 bases, leaving 10 bases between the germline ends. The CDR3 here is CASSEGQAASYEQYF. CDR3 in DNA: TGTGCCAGCAGTGAAGGGCAGGCGGCCTCCTACGAGCAGTACTTC.

V and J are TRBV5-4 and TRBJ1-5; D is undetermined. CDR3 length: 17 residues. The germline gives CDR1 SGHNT, CDR2 YYREEE (reference sequence). The ends were cut back, 5 bases at V and 0 bases at J, with 18 bases in the middle. CDR3 in DNA: TGTGCCAGCAGAGCGGATCGGTCCACGTCTAGCAATCAGCCCCAGCATTTT. Its protein product is CASRADRSTSSNQPQHF. Together with reference TRBV5-4 and TRBJ1-5, the CDR3 gives the full variable domain: ETGVTQSPTHLIKTRGQQVTLRCSSQSGHNTVSWYQQALGQGPQFIFQYYREEENGRGNFPPRFSGLQFPNYSSELNVNALELDDSALYLCASRADRSTSSNQPQHFGDGTRLSIL.

The chain employs TRBV9 and TRBJ1-1; the match to TRBD1 covers 7 bases. Germline V CDR1 and CDR2: SGDLS, YYNGEE. CDR3 size: 14 residues. J gave up 6 bases and V 3 bases, and 8 bases lay outside the gene matches. The CDR3 here is CASSAGQWLAEAFF. In DNA, the CDR3 is TGTGCCAGCAGCGCGGGACAGTGGCTGGCTGAAGCTTTCTTT.